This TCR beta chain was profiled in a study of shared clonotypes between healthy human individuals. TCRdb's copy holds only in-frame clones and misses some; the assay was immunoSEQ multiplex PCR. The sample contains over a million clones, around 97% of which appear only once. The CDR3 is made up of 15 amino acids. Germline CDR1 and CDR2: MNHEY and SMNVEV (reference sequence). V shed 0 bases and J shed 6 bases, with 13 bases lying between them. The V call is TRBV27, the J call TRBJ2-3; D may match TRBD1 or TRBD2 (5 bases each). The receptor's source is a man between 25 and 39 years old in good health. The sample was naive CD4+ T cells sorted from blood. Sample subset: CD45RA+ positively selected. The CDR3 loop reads CASSLSWGPPDTQYF. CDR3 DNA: TGTGCCAGCAGTTTATCGTGGGGACCGCCGGATACGCAGTATTTT.